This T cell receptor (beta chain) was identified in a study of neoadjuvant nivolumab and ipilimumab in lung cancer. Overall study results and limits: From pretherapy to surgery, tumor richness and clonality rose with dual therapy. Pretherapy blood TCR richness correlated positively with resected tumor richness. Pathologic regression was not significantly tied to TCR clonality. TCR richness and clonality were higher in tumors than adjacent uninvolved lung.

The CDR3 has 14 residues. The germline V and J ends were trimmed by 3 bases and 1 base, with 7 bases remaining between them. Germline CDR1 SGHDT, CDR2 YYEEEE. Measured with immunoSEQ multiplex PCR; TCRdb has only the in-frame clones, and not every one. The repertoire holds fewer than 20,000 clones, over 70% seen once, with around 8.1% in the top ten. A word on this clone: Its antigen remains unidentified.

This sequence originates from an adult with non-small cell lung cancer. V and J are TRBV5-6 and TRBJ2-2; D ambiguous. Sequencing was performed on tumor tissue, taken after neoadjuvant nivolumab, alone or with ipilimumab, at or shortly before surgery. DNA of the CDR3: TGTGCCAGCAGCTGGGCAGGGAACACCGGGGAGCTGTTTTTT. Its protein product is CASSWAGNTGELFF.